The entry that follows covers one TCR beta chain sequence. Its specificity is unknown. Sequencing used cDNA as its template, made by extracting RNA and reverse transcribing it. Sequenced by immunoSEQ multiplex PCR; TCRdb stores in-frame clones only, minus some. This table holds under 75,000 clones, roughly half found once. This sample stems from a study of CD8+ T cells in alopecia areata. The study's findings and limits: Especially in alopecia totalis/universalis, lesional scalp showed greater clonality than normal scalp did.

The germline CDR1 and CDR2 sequences are MNHNY and SVGAGI (reference sequence). V lost 0 bases, J lost 3 bases, and 8 bases stayed unmatched. The CDR3 is made up of 16 amino acids. The chain links TRBV6-6 to TRBJ2-7, with 7 positions matching TRBD2. The source material was CD8+ T cells sorted from blood, sampled at week 0. The receptor comes from a human donor with alopecia areata. As DNA, the CDR3 is TGTGCCAGCAGTTACTCTGCCCTAGCGGCCAACTACGAGCAGTACTTC. Encoded protein: CASSYSALAANYEQYF.